Following are 11 T cell receptor beta chains from one sample sequenced in a study of T cells after yellow fever vaccination. TCRdb independently ran MiXCR on the 5' RACE reads; one entry per CDR3 protein. This sample has 500,000 to 650,000 distinct CDR3 sequences, with over 9% found just once. The sample here was PBMCs, taken on the day of the yellow fever booster vaccination. Receptor source: a man aged 30 to 39 who received the YFV17D yellow fever vaccine.

CDR3 nucleotides: TGTGCCAGCAGTTTAGGGATACGGACTAGCGGGAAACCCACAGATACGCAGTATTTT. The encoded protein is CASSLGIRTSGKPTDTQYF. V usage is TRBV27 and J usage is TRBJ2-3; 12 nucleotides line up with TRBD2. CDR3 length: 19 amino acids. Germline V gene sequence: CDR1 MNHEY, CDR2 SMNVEV (reference sequence). After removal of 2 bases from V and 2 bases from J, the junction contained 11 bases not matched to a gene.

This clonotype was counted many times. This chain joins TRBV10-3 and TRBJ2-7; possible D gene TRBD2, 6 bases. This CDR3 contains 13 residues. The germline V gene encodes CDR1 ENHRY and CDR2 SYGVKD. V gave up 0 bases and J gave up 3 bases, with 6 bases separating them. CDR3 coding DNA: TGTGCCATCAGTGAGTCGGGGGGCTACGAGCAGTACTTC. Translated: CAISESGGYEQYF.

The CDR3 DNA reads as TGTGCCAGCAGCTTAGTTCGGCAGGGCCTAGGAACTGAAGCTTTCTTT. Translating it yields CASSLVRQGLGTEAFF. The gene calls are TRBV7-9 and TRBJ1-1, with D maybe TRBD1 (5 bases). Germline values: CDR1 SEHNR, CDR2 FQNEAQ (reference sequence). Trimming left V 1 base short and J 5 bases short, with 17 bases between. The CDR3 loop spans 16 amino acids.

This clonotype showed up just a few times. The chain recombines TRBV24-1 with TRBJ2-3, with D perhaps given as TRBD1 or TRBD2 (6 bases each). Trimming removed 9 bases at V and 2 bases at J, with 11 bases between. Per the germline V gene, CDR1 is KGHDR and CDR2 is SFDVKD. The CDR3 length is 13 residues. DNA for the CDR3: TGTGCCACCGGCACGGGGGCCACAGATACGCAGTATTTT. Translating gives CATGTGATDTQYF.

A few counts support this clonotype. V and J are TRBV20-1 and TRBJ2-7, with a weak D call TRBD1 (5 bases). From germline, CDR1 is DFQATT and CDR2 SNEGSKA (reference sequence). The germline V and J ends were trimmed by 3 bases and 2 bases, with 14 bases remaining between them. This CDR3 is 14 amino acids long. The CDR3 spells CSASKVGLPYEQYF. The CDR3, as DNA: TGCAGTGCTAGTAAGGTGGGGCTTCCCTACGAGCAGTACTTC.

The V gene is TRBV15, the J gene TRBJ2-7, with 9 nucleotides matching TRBD2. CDR1 is LNHNV and CDR2 is YYDKDF in the germline V gene (reference sequence). The CDR3 length is 14 residues. Trimming at V came to 5 bases and at J to 4 bases, leaving 6 bases not matched to a gene. The CDR3, as DNA: TGTGCCACCAGCGAGGGACTAGCTGTGTACGAGCAGTACTTC. It translates to CATSEGLAVYEQYF.

This chain links TRBV29-1 with TRBJ1-4; a possible D gene is TRBD1 (5 bases). Germline V gene sequence: CDR1 SQVTM, CDR2 ANQGSEA. Trimming took off 7 bases at V and 3 bases at J, with 12 bases between the two ends. This CDR3 has 13 amino acids. The CDR3 reads CSANWGANEKLFF. The CDR3, as DNA: TGCAGCGCCAACTGGGGGGCTAATGAAAAACTGTTTTTT.

The CDR3 region has the DNA TGCAGTGCTAGTTCGGGGGGGGTCAATGAGCAGTTCTTC. Translation gives CSASSGGVNEQFF. V is TRBV20-1 and J is TRBJ2-1, with TRBD2 matching over 8 bases. Trimming removed 3 bases from V and 6 bases from J; junction bases left unmatched: 4. The length of the CDR3 is 13 residues. Germline V lookup: CDR1 DFQATT, CDR2 SNEGSKA (reference sequence).

This chain connects TRBV20-1 to TRBJ2-5; possible D gene TRBD1, 6 bases. The germline V gene has CDR1 DFQATT and CDR2 SNEGSKA (reference sequence). Trimming shortened V by 2 bases and J by 1 base, and 11 bases separated the two germline ends. The CDR3 runs to 14 residues. CDR3 in DNA: TGCAGTGCTAGAACAGGGCAGGCCCAAGAGACCCAGTACTTC. The encoded protein is CSARTGQAQETQYF.

This sequence joins TRBV7-3 and TRBJ1-1; the D gene is possibly TRBD1 (5 bases). CDR3 length: 14 residues. Germline V gene lookup returns CDR1 SGHTA and CDR2 FQGTGA. V lost 0 bases and J lost 4, with 9 bases in between. The CDR3 DNA is TGTGCCAGCAGCTTAACCCGAGGGGTCACTGAAGCTTTCTTT. Translating gives CASSLTRGVTEAFF. The entire variable domain, with the rest obtained from reference TRBV7-3 and TRBJ1-1, is as follows: GAGVSQTPSNKVTEKGKYVELRCDPISGHTALYWYRQSLGQGPEFLIYFQGTGAADDSGLPNDRFFAVRPEGSVSTLKIQRTERGDSAVYLCASSLTRGVTEAFFGQGTRLTVV.

V and J are TRBV30 and TRBJ2-1, with D perhaps matching TRBD2 (5 bases). Trimming cost V 5 bases and J 8 bases, with 16 bases left between them. The CDR3 has 13 residues. The germline V gene encodes CDR1 GTSNPN and CDR2 SVGIG (reference sequence). DNA for the CDR3: TGTGCCTGGTCCGTGGCTCTGAGGGATGAGCAGTTCTTC. Protein product: CAWSVALRDEQFF.